This TCR beta chain appears in the sequencing data of a study of T cell responses to AZD1222 COVID-19 vaccine. Study-wide results and limits: At 160-218 and 743-854, vaccine-associated CD4 TCRs were dominant, and they spanned spike. Reportedly, nearly half the spike-specific TCRs target unmutated variant regions. Females made up more of the donors, who were largely white British, and clonal diversity may have come out too low.

The protocol was immunoSEQ multiplex PCR, while the TCRdb copy is restricted to in-frame clones and leaves out a portion. Among under 200,000 clones listed, about 91% were seen once. On this clone: The antigen remains unidentified.

The receptor was isolated from an adult in good health. The sample consisted of peripheral blood, taken on day 0 of MenACWY control vaccination.

The CDR3 coding sequence is TGTGCCAGCAGCCAAGACCTCCCGGGACCGAGCAATAGGGACTATGGCTACACCTTC. Translating it yields CASSQDLPGPSNRDYGYTF. The rearrangement joins TRBV14 to TRBJ1-2; possibly TRBD1 for D (5 bases). V was trimmed by 0 bases and J by 3 bases, leaving 23 bases between them. The CDR3 is 19 amino acids. The V gene's germline CDR1 is SGHDN and CDR2 FVKESK.